This T cell receptor beta chain was found in a study of blood T cell repertoires in COVID-19. Study background: Samples of COVID-19 (acute and convalescent) were obtained from the United States, Italy and Spain.

With V trimmed by 5 bases and J by 5 bases, 9 bases remained unmatched. Looked up from germline, CDR1 is MNHEY and CDR2 is SVGAGI. The CDR3 is made up of 15 amino acids. Authors' methods: How many nucleated cells were present was estimated from reference gene primer amplification. Some clones are missing from TCRdb's copy, which holds only in-frame ones; the method was immunoSEQ multiplex PCR. V, J and clone size are taken as reported in that table, and D and trimming were inferred from the DNA itself. The sample lists about 230,000 clones; around 86% were seen once. The specimen was peripheral blood. The chain couples TRBV6-5 to TRBJ2-5; 9 nucleotides agree with TRBD1. This sequence originates from a middle-aged man with COVID-19, enrolled during active disease. CDR3: CASSPTTGGRETQYF. In nucleotides, the CDR3 is TGTGCCAGCAGTCCAACTACAGGGGGCCGGGAGACCCAGTACTTC.